Listed here is a single T cell receptor (beta chain). This specimen comes from a study of cytomegalovirus exposure and HLA in healthy donors. Unmatched junction bases numbered 4, after V lost 5 bases and J lost 1 base. Germline CDR1 reads SGHRS; CDR2 reads YFSETQ. CDR3 size: 14 residues. Produced via immunoSEQ multiplex PCR; TCRdb's table is partial and in-frame only. This table holds about 130,000 clones, nearly 90% found once. The rearrangement uses TRBV5-1 and TRBJ1-1; 8 bases match TRBD1. The source material was PBMCs. The sequence derives from a man aged 25 to 40 in good health and CMV-seronegative. The CDR3 DNA is TGCGCCAGCAGAGCCGACAGGGGGAACACTGAAGCTTTCTTT. As protein: CASRADRGNTEAFF.